This T cell receptor (beta chain) came from a study of patients and donors after allogeneic stem cell transplantation. After removal of 4 bases from V and 2 bases from J, the junction contained 3 bases not matched to a gene. The CDR3 spans 14 residues. The germline gives CDR1 DFQATT, CDR2 SNEGSKA (reference sequence). MiXCR, applied by TCRdb to the RT-PCR reads, yields one record per CDR3 protein. The repertoire holds about 230,000 distinct CDR3 sequences, with 11% to 15% as singletons. This chain links TRBV20-1 with TRBJ2-3, with 10 bases aligning to TRBD1. This receptor was taken from a human donor who was either an allogeneic HSCT recipient or a stem cell or donor lymphocyte infusion donor (not recorded which). It is not recorded whose cells these are; they may come from a transplant donor. The sequenced sample consisted of blood, either unsorted or a sorted T cell fraction (not recorded which). In DNA form, the CDR3 reads TGCAGTGCTACGGGACAGGGGTTCACAGATACGCAGTATTTT. Translating gives CSATGQGFTDTQYF.